The T cell receptor (beta chain) described here comes from a study of breast tumors, draining lymph nodes, adjacent tissues. Study-level results: Tumors had less TCR diversity than lymph nodes, more than nontumor tissue.

Samples came from axillary lymph nodes draining the breast cancer. As to this clonotype: Antigen specificity is unknown. The germline gene is not matched at one end of the junction; a read error may be the cause.

The CDR3 spans 14 residues. Germline V gene data show CDR1 as KGHSH and CDR2 as LQKENI. MiXCR, applied by TCRdb to the multiplex PCR reads, yields one record per CDR3 protein. The sample contains some 120,000 distinct CDR3 sequences, just under 20% of which appear only once. The rearrangement links TRBV18 to TRBJ2-1, with TRBD1 as a possible D gene (6 bases). The sample comprised axillary lymph node tissue. This TCR was sampled from a female donor with breast cancer. Some clones in this sample may be carry-over from other donors' samples. CDR3 in amino acids: CASSPPGQYNERFF. The CDR3 DNA reads TGTGCCAGCTCACCACCCGGACAGTACAATGAGCGGTTCTTC.